These 32 T cell receptor beta chains were all obtained from the same sample, sequenced in a study of OX40 agonist ivuxolimab in advanced cancers. Sequenced by immunoSEQ multiplex PCR; TCRdb stores in-frame clones only, minus some. The table lists around 31,000 clones, roughly four fifths of them singletons. The material was CD4+ or CD8+ T cells sorted from blood, obtained in a trial of the OX40 agonist ivuxolimab. These TCRs come from an adult with an advanced solid tumor such as melanoma, head and neck, liver or kidney cancer.

This clone was observed once. The chain carries TRBV28 and TRBJ1-4; D is ambiguous. Germline CDR1 reads MDHEN; CDR2 reads SYDVKM. The CDR3 is 12 amino acids. V was clipped by 2 bases and J by 8 bases, with 6 bases between them. CDR3 region: CASSLLAEKLFF. The CDR3 nucleotides read TGTGCCAGCAGTTTACTGGCAGAAAAACTGTTTTTT.

By share of the sample, this clone is medium-sized. J is TRBJ2-2 and V is TRBV4-1; TRBD2 is a possible D gene (5 bases). The CDR3 has 16 residues. Germline CDR1 MGHRA, CDR2 YSYEKL. Trimming shortened V by 4 bases and J by 0 bases, and 12 bases separated the two germline ends. The CDR3 DNA reads as TGCGCCAGCAGCCCTAGGACTGGACCGAACACCGGGGAGCTGTTTTTT. Amino acid sequence: CASSPRTGPNTGELFF.

This clone appeared a few times. The chain employs TRBV28 and TRBJ2-1; TRBD2 might be the D (5 bases). CDR3 length equals 13 residues. V was shortened by 4 bases and J by 7 bases, with 11 bases between the two germline ends. Per the germline V gene, CDR1 is MDHEN and CDR2 is SYDVKM. This CDR3 reads CASSWLGINEQFF. The CDR3 DNA follows: TGTGCCAGCAGTTGGCTCGGGATTAATGAGCAGTTCTTC.

The V gene is TRBV25-1, the J gene TRBJ2-5, with D perhaps TRBD1 or TRBD2 (5 bases each). Germline loops: CDR1 MGHDK, CDR2 SYGVNS. The CDR3 is 16 residues long. The germline V and J ends were trimmed by 8 bases and 2 bases, with 21 bases remaining between them. This CDR3 reads CASSRKGAGVQETQYF. CDR3 in DNA: TGTGCCAGCTCCAGAAAAGGGGCGGGTGTTCAAGAGACCCAGTACTTC.

As to this clone: Other nucleotide sequences from this sample produce the same CDR3. The chain employs TRBV18 and TRBJ1-3; D not resolved. The CDR3 is made up of 12 amino acids. Germline V gene lookup returns CDR1 KGHSH and CDR2 LQKENI. Trimming stripped 3 bases from V and 4 bases from J, with 4 bases between. CDR3 in amino acids: CASSPGGNTIYF. For the CDR3, the DNA is TGTGCCAGCTCACCGGGGGGAAACACCATATATTTT.

The J gene is TRBJ2-5, the V gene TRBV29-1; unclear D gene. CDR1 SQVTM and CDR2 ANQGSEA come from the germline V gene. V was cut by 7 bases and J by 0 bases, with 6 bases left in between. The CDR3 loop spans 11 amino acids. CDR3 region: CSARYQETQYF. The CDR3 DNA reads TGCAGCGCCCGGTACCAAGAGACCCAGTACTTC.

The chain couples TRBV19 to TRBJ1-5; D is possibly TRBD1 (6 bases). The germline CDR1 and CDR2 sequences are LNHDA and SQIVND (reference sequence). V lost 4 bases and J 5 bases, leaving 15 bases between the germline ends. There are 15 residues in the CDR3. This CDR3 is CASSKGDGGHQPQHF. For the CDR3, the DNA is TGTGCCAGTAGTAAGGGGGACGGAGGGCATCAGCCCCAGCATTTT.

To note about this clone: Additional DNA sequences in this sample encode the identical CDR3. The J gene is TRBJ2-2, the V gene TRBV9; tentatively, D is TRBD1 or TRBD2 (7 bases each). Between the trimmed V and J ends, which lost 7 bases and 5 bases, there was a span of 15 bases. The CDR3 has 14 amino acids. Per germline, CDR1 SGDLS and CDR2 YYNGEE. DNA of the CDR3: TGTGCCAGCCGCAGGGGGGGTCGGACCGGGGAGCTGTTTTTT. Protein: CASRRGGRTGELFF.

This clone showed up just a few times. The rearrangement joins TRBV7-2 to TRBJ2-1; TRBD1 or TRBD2 may be the D gene (5 bases each). Germline V CDR1 and CDR2: SGHTA, FQGNSA. CDR3 length: 14 residues. Trimming stripped 5 bases from V and 14 bases from J, with 22 bases between. The CDR3 coding sequence is TGTGCCAGCAGCCCAAGAGGGGCCAGGGTGGTGGAGTTCTTC. Its translation is CASSPRGARVVEFF.

The chain recombines TRBV10-2 with TRBJ1-5; unclear D gene. The CDR3 totals 14 residues. V was cut by 2 bases and J by 0 bases, with 5 bases left in between. In germline, CDR1 is WSHSY, CDR2 SAAADI. The CDR3 here is CASSEVNSNQPQHF. The CDR3 bases are TGCGCCAGCAGTGAGGTGAATAGCAATCAGCCCCAGCATTTT.

This chain joins TRBV28 and TRBJ1-3, with a tentative D call TRBD1 (6 bases). From germline, CDR1 is MDHEN and CDR2 SYDVKM. Trimming removed 6 bases at V and 2 bases at J, with 14 bases between. The CDR3 has 15 amino acids. This chain's CDR3 is CASSYDRIAGNTIYF. CDR3 bases: TGTGCCAGCAGCTACGACAGGATCGCTGGAAACACCATATATTTT.

For this clone: Other DNA variants within this sample encode the same CDR3. This sequence joins TRBV11-2 and TRBJ2-2; TRBD2 matches at 7 bases. The germline CDR1 and CDR2 sequences are SGHAT and FQNNGV. This CDR3 has 16 amino acids. V was clipped by 4 bases and J by 6 bases; unmatched bases: 11. The CDR3 DNA is TGTGCCAGCAGCTCTACTGGGACTACAATAGCCGGGGAGCTGTTTTTT. Protein: CASSSTGTTIAGELFF.

The V gene is TRBV5-6, the J gene TRBJ2-2; the D gene could be TRBD1 or TRBD2 (5 bases each). Germline assignment: CDR1 SGHDT and CDR2 YYEEEE. CDR3 length: 16 residues. With 0 bases removed from V and 4 bases from J, the gap between germline ends came to 13 bases. The CDR3 nucleotides are TGTGCCAGCAGCTTGGAGGTGGGGCGGGTCACCGGGGAGCTGTTTTTT. The encoded protein is CASSLEVGRVTGELFF.

V usage is TRBV2 and J usage is TRBJ1-6, with 7 bases lining up with TRBD1. Germline trimming cut 10 bases from V and 10 bases from J; bases unmatched to any gene: 16. Germline CDR1 SNHLY, CDR2 FYNNEI. CDR3 length: 15 amino acids. CDR3 nucleotides: TGTGCCACCCAGGATCGGCTGAACAGGGGCTCACCCCTCCACTTT. Amino acid sequence: CATQDRLNRGSPLHF.

J is TRBJ1-5 and V is TRBV21-1. TRBV21-1 represents a pseudogene. This CDR3 comprises 12 residues. CDR3 in amino acids: CASARLAQPQHF. The CDR3 nucleotides are TGTGCCAGCGCTAGGTTAGCCCAGCCCCAGCATTTT.

The V call is TRBV11-2, the J call TRBJ2-7; tentatively, D is TRBD1 (7 bases). From germline, CDR1 is SGHAT and CDR2 FQNNGV. The CDR3 runs to 15 residues. Trimming removed 4 bases from V and 4 bases from J, with 17 bases in between. CDR3 coding DNA: TGTGCCAGCAGCTCCCAGGGGGGAGGAGCGTACGAGCAGTACTTC. Protein product: CASSSQGGGAYEQYF.

J is TRBJ2-7 and V is TRBV6-5; D remains unclear. V lost 5 bases to trimming and J lost 0 bases, with 2 bases between them. CDR3 size: 11 residues. Germline V CDR1 and CDR2: MNHEY, SVGAGI. CDR3 protein: CASSRSYEQYF. The CDR3 DNA sequence: TGTGCCAGCAGTCGCTCCTACGAGCAGTACTTC.

This chain connects TRBV28 to TRBJ1-2; D unclear. CDR3 size: 13 residues. Trimming took off 6 bases at V and 4 bases at J, with 12 bases between the two ends. Germline V gene data show CDR1 as MDHEN and CDR2 as SYDVKM. In nucleotides, the CDR3 is TGTGCCAGCAGCCTCGACGGAGTCTATGGCTACACCTTC. It yields the protein CASSLDGVYGYTF.

J is TRBJ1-5 and V is TRBV27, with TRBD1 matching 7 bases. In germline, CDR1 is MNHEY, CDR2 SMNVEV (reference sequence). Trimming cost V 5 bases and J 0 bases; bases outside gene matches: 4. The CDR3 has 15 amino acids. Here the CDR3 reads CASSANRGSNQPQHF. The CDR3 nucleotides read TGTGCCAGCAGTGCAAACAGGGGTAGCAATCAGCCCCAGCATTTT.

This clone appeared once. J is TRBJ2-7 and V is TRBV7-9; perhaps TRBD2 as D (5 bases). Germline CDR1 reads SEHNR; CDR2 reads FQNEAQ (reference sequence). The CDR3 loop spans 12 amino acids. Between the trimmed V and J ends, which lost 1 base and 7 bases, there was a span of 8 bases. CDR3 sequence: CASSLERREQYF. The CDR3 DNA sequence: TGTGCCAGCAGCTTAGAGCGGAGGGAGCAGTACTTC.

This clone showed up just a few times. The J gene is TRBJ2-5, the V gene TRBV5-4; weak D call: TRBD2 (5 bases). Per the germline V gene, CDR1 is SGHNT and CDR2 is YYREEE (reference sequence). This CDR3 is built from 12 residues. Trimming shortened V by 3 bases and J by 5 bases, and 8 bases separated the two germline ends. The CDR3 loop is CASSSEGETQYF. DNA of the CDR3: TGTGCCAGCAGCTCCGAGGGCGAGACCCAGTACTTC.

The chain couples TRBV6-5 to TRBJ2-4; D ambiguous. Germline V gene sequence: CDR1 MNHEY, CDR2 SVGAGI. The CDR3 is 13 residues long. Between the trimmed V and J ends, which lost 7 bases and 8 bases, there was a span of 15 bases. The chain's CDR3 is CASTEAGEDIQYF. For the CDR3, the DNA is TGTGCCAGCACCGAAGCAGGTGAGGACATTCAGTACTTC.

This chain uses TRBV18 with TRBJ2-7; 8 nucleotides match TRBD2. The CDR3 runs 14 residues. After removal of 5 bases from V and 7 bases from J, the junction contained 10 bases not matched to a gene. The germline CDR1 and CDR2 sequences are KGHSH and LQKENI. The CDR3 DNA reads as TGTGCCAGCTCAACCCCAGCGGGAGCGGGTGAGCAGTACTTC. Amino acids: CASSTPAGAGEQYF.

The chain joins TRBV5-5 to TRBJ1-3, with D hard to call. Trimming removed 0 bases from V and 0 bases from J, with 10 bases in between. From germline, CDR1 is SGHKS and CDR2 YYEKEE (reference sequence). CDR3 length equals 16 residues. The DNA of the CDR3 is TGTGCCAGCAGCTTGGACGGAGTTTACTCTGGAAACACCATATATTTT. This sequence encodes CASSLDGVYSGNTIYF. Variable domain in full (rest from reference TRBV5-5 and TRBJ1-3): DAGVTQSPTHLIKTRGQQVTLRCSPISGHKSVSWYQQVLGQGPQFIFQYYEKEERGRGNFPDRFSARQFPNYSSELNVNALLLGDSALYLCASSLDGVYSGNTIYFGEGSWLTVV.

This clone is judged medium-sized. The chain has TRBV18 and TRBJ1-1; no clear D gene. V lost 6 bases and J 1 base, leaving 12 bases between the germline ends. In germline, CDR1 is KGHSH, CDR2 LQKENI. This CDR3 has 14 residues. CDR3 nucleotides: TGTGCCAGCTCCCTAGATCACGGGAACACTGAAGCTTTCTTT. It specifies CASSLDHGNTEAFF. The entire variable domain, with the rest obtained from reference TRBV18 and TRBJ1-1, is as follows: NAGVMQNPRHLVRRRGQEARLRCSPMKGHSHVYWYRQLPEEGLKFMVYLQKENIIDESGMPKERFSAEFPKEGPSILRIQQVVRGDSAAYFCASSLDHGNTEAFFGQGTRLTVV.

This chain joins TRBV11-3 and TRBJ1-6; D is uncertain. The ends were cut back, 4 bases at V and 8 bases at J, with 9 bases in the middle. The CDR3 contains 13 residues. Germline CDR1 is SGHNT and CDR2 is YENEEA. DNA of the CDR3: TGTGCCAGCAGCTCTAGCCCCGATTCACCCCTCCACTTT. Residues: CASSSSPDSPLHF. The full variable domain, its missing parts supplied by reference TRBV11-3 and TRBJ1-6, is EAGVVQSPRYKIIEKKQPVAFWCNPISGHNTLYWYLQNLGQGPELLIRYENEEAVDDSQLPKDRFSAERLKGVDSTLKIQPAELGDSAVYLCASSSSPDSPLHFGNGTRLTVT.

The CDR3 loop is CASSPKGIWASEQFF. DNA for the CDR3: TGTGCCAGCAGTCCCAAAGGGATTTGGGCGAGTGAGCAGTTCTTC. The genes are TRBV27 and TRBJ2-1; D unresolved. Germline V gives CDR1 MNHEY, CDR2 SMNVEV (reference sequence). This CDR3 region has 15 residues. V was trimmed by 5 bases and J by 9 bases, leaving 20 bases between them.

This clone has just one count. The CDR3 DNA reads as TGCGCCAGCGGGTACTACCGGACAAGCGAGCAGTACTTC. Amino acids: CASGYYRTSEQYF. The chain has TRBV5-1 and TRBJ2-7; tentative D call: TRBD1 (5 bases). Trimming took 7 bases from V and 6 from J, leaving 17 bases between them. The CDR3 runs 13 residues. Per germline, CDR1 SGHRS and CDR2 YFSETQ.

This clone was counted a single time. This chain joins TRBV7-2 and TRBJ1-2; no firm D call. Trimming shortened V by 0 bases and J by 7 bases, and 15 bases separated the two germline ends. The germline V gene has CDR1 SGHTA and CDR2 FQGNSA. CDR3 size: 15 residues. The CDR3 loop reads CASSLAVGNGGGYTF. CDR3 DNA sequence: TGTGCCAGCAGCTTAGCTGTCGGGAATGGAGGTGGCTACACCTTC.

The chain combines TRBV28 with TRBJ2-3, with TRBD1 matching 9 bases. In germline, CDR1 is MDHEN, CDR2 SYDVKM. The CDR3 has 16 residues. Unmatched junction bases numbered 7, after V lost 4 bases and J lost 2 bases. The CDR3 spells CASSSHGTGITDTQYF. The CDR3 bases are TGTGCCAGCAGTTCTCACGGGACAGGGATCACAGATACGCAGTATTTT.

The chain joins TRBV11-2 to TRBJ1-2, with D tentatively TRBD1 (5 bases). The germline V gene encodes CDR1 SGHAT and CDR2 FQNNGV. The CDR3 sequence is 13 residues long. The germline V and J ends were trimmed by 1 base and 6 bases, with 9 bases remaining between them. The CDR3 protein is CASSLGGSDGYTF. The CDR3 DNA reads as TGTGCCAGCAGCTTAGGGGGGTCTGATGGCTACACCTTC.

The DNA for the CDR3 is TGTGCCAGCAGCCCCAGCCACTCTAACTATGGCTACACCTTC. It encodes CASSPSHSNYGYTF. V is TRBV9 and J is TRBJ1-2; D unclear. V was cut by 4 bases and J by 0 bases, with 10 bases left in between. Germline V gives CDR1 SGDLS, CDR2 YYNGEE. The CDR3 has 14 amino acids. The whole variable domain, filled in from reference TRBV9 and TRBJ1-2, reads DSGVTQTPKHLITATGQRVTLRCSPRSGDLSVYWYQQSLDQGLQFLIQYYNGEERAKGNILERFSAQQFPDLHSELNLSSLELGDSALYFCASSPSHSNYGYTFGSGTRLTVV.